This T cell receptor beta chain is from a study of preoperative IRX-2 immunotherapy in early breast cancer. TCRdb's copy holds only in-frame clones and misses some; the assay was immunoSEQ multiplex PCR. Of roughly 93,000 clones listed, 80% to 90% are singletons. Regarding treatment: preoperative locoregional IRX-2 cytokine immunotherapy. This phase Ib study tested locoregional IRX-2 cytokine immunotherapy given before surgery. In germline, CDR1 is SGHRS, CDR2 YFSETQ. V was clipped by 2 bases and J by 5 bases; unmatched bases: 9. There are 16 residues in the CDR3. The rearrangement uses TRBV5-1 and TRBJ2-1; the match to TRBD2 covers 8 bases. This clonotype originated in a human donor with breast cancer. The sample in question was tumor tissue, obtained after IRX-2 immunotherapy. CDR3 nucleotides: TGCGCCAGCAGCTTAACCGGGACTAGGAATAACAATGAGCAGTTCTTC. Protein sequence: CASSLTGTRNNNEQFF.